This paragraph covers one TCR beta chain sequence. This sample stems from a study of cytomegalovirus exposure and HLA in healthy donors. Germline values: CDR1 SGDLS, CDR2 YYNGEE. This CDR3 contains 16 residues. With V trimmed by 2 bases and J by 1 base, 5 bases remained unmatched. A multiplex PCR was run with 60 Vbeta primers and 13 Jbeta primers. Clones were sequenced by immunoSEQ multiplex PCR, and TCRdb holds only the in-frame ones, with some missing. The table for this sample gives roughly 73,000 clones. The rearrangement joins TRBV9 to TRBJ2-5; 10 nucleotides agree with TRBD2. Specimen: PBMCs. The TCR originated in a man aged 45-65 years in good health and CMV-seropositive. The CDR3 bases are TGTGCCAGCAGCGTCCATAGCGGGGGGCTCCAAGAGACCCAGTACTTC. It codes for CASSVHSGGLQETQYF.